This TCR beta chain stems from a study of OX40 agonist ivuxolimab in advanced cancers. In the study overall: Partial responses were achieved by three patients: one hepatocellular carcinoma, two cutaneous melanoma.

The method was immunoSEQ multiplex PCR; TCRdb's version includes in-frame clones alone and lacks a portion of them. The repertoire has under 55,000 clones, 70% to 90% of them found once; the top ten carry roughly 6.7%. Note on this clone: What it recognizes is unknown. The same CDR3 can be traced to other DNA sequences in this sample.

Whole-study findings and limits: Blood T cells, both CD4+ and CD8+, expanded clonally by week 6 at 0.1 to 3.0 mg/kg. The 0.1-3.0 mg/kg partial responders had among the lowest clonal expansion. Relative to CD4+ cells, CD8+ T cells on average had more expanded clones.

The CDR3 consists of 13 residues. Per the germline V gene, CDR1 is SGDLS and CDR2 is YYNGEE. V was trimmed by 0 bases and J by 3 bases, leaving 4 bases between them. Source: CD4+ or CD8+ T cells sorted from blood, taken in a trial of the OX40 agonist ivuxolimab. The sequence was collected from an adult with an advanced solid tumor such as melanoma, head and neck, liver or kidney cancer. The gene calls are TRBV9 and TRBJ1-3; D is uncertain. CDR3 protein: CASSVDGGNTIYF. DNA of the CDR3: TGTGCCAGCAGCGTAGATGGTGGAAACACCATATATTTT.